This T cell receptor beta chain stems from a study of Ad26.COV2.S vaccination and SARS-CoV-2 variants. In the study overall: Participant was drawn from the COV1001 Ad26.COV2.S trial arm.

Using immunoSEQ multiplex PCR, the repertoire was profiled, and TCRdb retains in-frame clones only, with some absent. In the table there are about 410,000 clones, 80% to 90% of which are singletons. In germline, CDR1 is MNHEY, CDR2 SVGAGI. V was trimmed by 5 bases and J by 5 bases, leaving 9 bases between them. CDR3 length: 12 residues. Treatment: some 20 received Ad26.COV2.S at low or high dose, single or two shots; about 5 received placebo; per-sample allocation not given. Sampling was performed 63 days after the first vaccine or placebo injection. A Boston adult aged 18-55 years was the donor. The receptor comes from a person aged 18 to 59 who received the Ad26.COV2.S COVID-19 vaccine or a placebo. The sample was peripheral blood, taken in a trial of Ad26.COV2.S vaccine versus placebo. This chain connects TRBV6-5 to TRBJ2-5; D not resolved. CDR3 nucleotide sequence: TGTGCCAGCAGTCCCACTGGCGAGACCCAGTACTTC. It codes for CASSPTGETQYF.